The clone carrying this TCR beta chain was seen a few times. What it binds is unknown. With template switching, a universal primer site was added, and the cDNA carried unique molecular identifiers. TCRdb re-derived calls from the 5' RACE reads in MiXCR, one entry per CDR3 protein. Here the sample spans 400,000 to 500,000 distinct CDR3 sequences, roughly 13% being singletons. This entry comes from a study of identical twins. The study's findings and limits: Out-of-frame alpha sequences common to twins were enriched for low generation probability. Fewer insertions were carried by abundant cord blood beta clonotypes, but none was seen in memory repertoires.

The CDR3 contains 15 residues. Germline V gene sequence: CDR1 SGHRS, CDR2 YFSETQ. The V and J ends lost 0 bases and 4 bases, in that order; junction bases with no gene match: 3. This sample was also put to use in a study of yellow fever vaccine responses in identical twins.

This clonotype was sampled from a woman younger than 35 in good health. This sequence joins TRBV5-1 and TRBJ1-5; TRBD1 matches 8 bases. Sequencing input: CD4+ T cells sorted from blood. CDR3 nucleotide sequence: TGCGCCAGCAGCTTGGAGCAGGGGGCGAATCAGCCCCAGCATTTT. It is translated as CASSLEQGANQPQHF.